This TCR beta chain was captured by sequencing in a study of cytomegalovirus exposure and HLA in healthy donors. Points from the study as a whole: Most sequenced TCRs were rare (though some public TCRs occurred in many donors). Associated with cytomegalovirus, according to the listing, were around 160 TCR beta chains.

Sequencing used immunoSEQ multiplex PCR; TCRdb keeps in-frame clones, though not all of them. The data hold about 360,000 clones, with more than 80% observed a single time. V was pared by 5 bases and J by 6 bases, with 8 bases of the junction left unmatched. The length of the CDR3 is 15 residues. CDR1 is SGHTA, CDR2 FQGNSA, per germline. Turning to this clone: No antigen is known for it.

The sample was PBMCs. The chain recombines TRBV7-2 with TRBJ2-3; 10 bases map to TRBD1. The source of this sequence is a woman aged 18-29 years in good health and CMV-seronegative. CDR3 coding DNA: TGTGCCAGCAGCCAGAGACAGGGGGCATCGGATACGCAGTATTTT. This gives the protein CASSQRQGASDTQYF.